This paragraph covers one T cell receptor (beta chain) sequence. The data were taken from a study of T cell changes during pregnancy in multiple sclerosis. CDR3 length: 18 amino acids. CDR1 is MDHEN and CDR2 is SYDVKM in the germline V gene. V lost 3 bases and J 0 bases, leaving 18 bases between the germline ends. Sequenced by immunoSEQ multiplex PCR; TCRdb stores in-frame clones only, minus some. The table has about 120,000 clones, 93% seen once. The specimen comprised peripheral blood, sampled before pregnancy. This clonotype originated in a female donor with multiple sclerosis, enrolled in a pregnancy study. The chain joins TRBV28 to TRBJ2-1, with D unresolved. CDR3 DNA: TGTGCCAGCAGTTTCTCGAACCTTCACCGGAGCTCCTACAATGAGCAGTTCTTC. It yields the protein CASSFSNLHRSSYNEQFF.